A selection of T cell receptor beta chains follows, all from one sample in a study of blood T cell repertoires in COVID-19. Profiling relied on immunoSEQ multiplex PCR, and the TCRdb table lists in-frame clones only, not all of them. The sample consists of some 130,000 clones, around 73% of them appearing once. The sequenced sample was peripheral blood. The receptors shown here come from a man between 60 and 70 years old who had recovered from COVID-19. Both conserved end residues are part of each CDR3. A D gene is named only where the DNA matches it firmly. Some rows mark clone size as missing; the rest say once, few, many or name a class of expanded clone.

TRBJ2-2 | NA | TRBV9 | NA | CASSVTSFTGELFF | TGTGCCAGCAGCGTTACTAGCTTCACCGGGGAGCTGTTTTTT
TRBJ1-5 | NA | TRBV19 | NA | CASSPNDRYNQPQHF | TGTGCCAGTAGTCCAAACGACAGGTACAATCAGCCCCAGCATTTT
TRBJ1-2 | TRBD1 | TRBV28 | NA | CASSYGTGVGGYGYTF | TGTGCCAGCAGCTACGGGACAGGGGTTGGTGGGTATGGCTACACCTTC
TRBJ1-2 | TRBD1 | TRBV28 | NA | CASSQTGQGSHGYTF | TGTGCCAGCAGCCAAACGGGACAGGGCAGCCATGGCTACACCTTC
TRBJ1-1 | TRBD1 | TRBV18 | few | CASSVGQGEAFF | TGTGCCAGCTCAGTCGGACAGGGTGAGGCTTTCTTT
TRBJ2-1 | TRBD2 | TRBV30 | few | CAWSEGRGGYNEQFF | TGTGCCTGGAGTGAAGGGCGGGGGGGATACAATGAGCAGTTCTTC
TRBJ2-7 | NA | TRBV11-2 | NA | CASTPAYEQYF | TGTGCCAGCACCCCGGCCTACGAGCAGTACTTC
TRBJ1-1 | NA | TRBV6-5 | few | CASSRLSGNTEAFF | TGTGCCAGCAGCCGCTTAAGCGGGAACACTGAAGCTTTCTTT
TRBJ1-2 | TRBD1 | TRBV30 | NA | CAWSANRGPYGYTF | TGTGCCTGGAGTGCGAACAGGGGGCCCTATGGCTACACCTTC
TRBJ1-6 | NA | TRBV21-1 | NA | CASSKKEMGLELKNSPLHF | TGTGCCAGCAGCAAAAAAGAGATGGGACTCGAGCTGAAAAATTCACCCCTCCACTTT
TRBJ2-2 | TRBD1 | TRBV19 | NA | CASTRTGASNTGELFF | TGTGCCAGTACCCGGACAGGGGCATCGAACACCGGGGAGCTGTTTTTT
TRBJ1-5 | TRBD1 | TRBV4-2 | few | CASSPGQGSQPQHF | TGTGCCAGCAGCCCTGGACAGGGCAGTCAGCCCCAGCATTTT
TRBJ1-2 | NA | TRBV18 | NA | CASSPQSGNTYGYTF | TGTGCCAGCTCACCACAATCAGGGAATACCTATGGCTACACCTTC
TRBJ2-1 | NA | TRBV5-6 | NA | CASSFQTYNEQFF | TGTGCCAGCAGCTTTCAGACCTACAATGAGCAGTTCTTC
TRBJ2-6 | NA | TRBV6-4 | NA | CAWSRFSSGANVLTF | TGTGCCTGGAGTAGGTTTAGCTCTGGGGCCAACGTCCTGACTTTC
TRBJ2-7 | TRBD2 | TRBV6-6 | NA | CASSYSTSGGLEQYF | TGTGCCAGCAGTTACTCAACTAGCGGGGGCCTTGAGCAGTACTTC
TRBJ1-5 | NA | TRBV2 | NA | CASRGRGPSNQPQHF | TGTGCCAGCAGGGGGAGAGGACCTAGCAATCAGCCCCAGCATTTT
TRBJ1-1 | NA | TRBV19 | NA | CASSFGRTANTEAFF | TGTGCCAGTAGTTTCGGCCGGACTGCAAACACTGAAGCTTTCTTT
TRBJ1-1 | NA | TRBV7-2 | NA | CASSLNGGFVNTEAFF | TGTGCCAGCAGCTTAAACGGGGGATTTGTGAACACTGAAGCTTTCTTT
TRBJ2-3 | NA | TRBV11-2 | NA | CASSLVVSLTDTQYF | TGTGCCAGCAGCTTAGTAGTGTCACTCACAGATACGCAGTATTTT
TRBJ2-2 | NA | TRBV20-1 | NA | CSASPSQGAGELFF | TGCAGTGCTAGTCCGTCTCAGGGCGCCGGGGAGCTGTTTTTT
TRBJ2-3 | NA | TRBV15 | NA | CATSRDRSGGTDTQYF | TGTGCCACCAGCAGAGATCGTAGCGGAGGCACAGATACGCAGTATTTT
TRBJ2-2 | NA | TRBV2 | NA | CASSEGRRNGELFF | TGTGCCAGCAGTGAAGGGAGGAGAAACGGGGAGCTGTTTTTT
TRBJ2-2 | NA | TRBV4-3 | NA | CASSQEEVARANTGELFF | TGCGCCAGCAGCCAAGAAGAGGTGGCCAGGGCGAACACCGGGGAGCTGTTTTTT
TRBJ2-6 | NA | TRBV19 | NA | CASSFAGPSGANVLTF | TGTGCCAGTAGTTTCGCAGGTCCCTCTGGGGCCAACGTCCTGACTTTC
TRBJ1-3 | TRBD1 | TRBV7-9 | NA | CASRGQGASGNTIYF | TGTGCCAGCAGAGGACAGGGGGCGTCTGGAAACACCATATATTTT
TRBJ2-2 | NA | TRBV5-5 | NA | CASSGTSSNTGELFF | TGTGCCAGCAGTGGGACTTCATCGAACACCGGGGAGCTGTTTTTT
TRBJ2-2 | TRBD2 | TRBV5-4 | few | CASSLIAGAGELFF | TGTGCCAGCAGCTTAATAGCGGGGGCCGGGGAGCTGTTTTTT
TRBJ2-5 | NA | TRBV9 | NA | CASSVGGGRETQYF | TGTGCCAGCAGCGTAGGAGGGGGACGGGAGACCCAGTACTTC
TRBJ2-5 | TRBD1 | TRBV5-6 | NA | CASSFDRGGGETQYF | TGTGCCAGCAGCTTTGACAGGGGTGGGGGAGAGACCCAGTACTTC
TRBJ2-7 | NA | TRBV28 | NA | CASSGRRGEQYF | TGTGCCAGCAGCGGACGCCGGGGGGAGCAGTACTTC
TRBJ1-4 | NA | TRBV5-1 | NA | CASTHQGLEEKLFF | TGCGCCAGCACCCACCAGGGTTTAGAGGAAAAACTGTTTTTT
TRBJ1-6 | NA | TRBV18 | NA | CASRGDGGSPLHF | TGTGCCAGCCGGGGGGACGGTGGTTCACCCCTCCACTTT